The T cell receptor beta chain under discussion was sequenced for a study of blood T cell repertoires in COVID-19. As for the study in general: Acute-phase and convalescent COVID-19 samples originated in the United States, Italy and Spain. PBMCs, B-cell-depleted T cells, or T cells provided the cDNA or gDNA that made up the material.

TCRdb's copy holds only in-frame clones and misses some; the assay was immunoSEQ multiplex PCR. In the table there are some 350,000 clones, around 83% of which are singletons. CDR3 length: 14 amino acids. V dropped 7 bases and J dropped 1 base, with 12 bases sitting between them. In germline, CDR1 is SGHTA, CDR2 FQGNSA. This receptor was obtained from a man between 25 and 39 years old with active or convalescent COVID-19. The material sequenced was peripheral blood. The genes are TRBV7-2 and TRBJ2-3, with a weak D call TRBD1 (5 bases). The CDR3 DNA reads TGTGCCAGCACTACCCGACAGCGCACAGATACGCAGTATTTT. Translated: CASTTRQRTDTQYF.